Presented here are 11 T cell receptor beta chains from one specimen sequenced in a study of beta chain features in type 1 diabetes. Of the isolated RNA, all was reverse transcribed, and so the sequenced material was expressed TCRB transcripts. Sequencing was performed with immunoSEQ multiplex PCR; in TCRdb, only in-frame clones are kept and a portion is missing. The top ten clones hold 0.045% to 0.05% of a sample with around 500,000 clones, about 10% of them seen once. What was sequenced was naive CD4+ T cells from blood. These receptor sequences come from a woman between 18 and 29 years old in good health.

Points on this clone: The same CDR3 is also encoded by other DNA sequences in this sample. The chain joins TRBV7-9 to TRBJ2-5; D is perhaps TRBD2 (6 bases). Germline lookup yields CDR1 SEHNR and CDR2 FQNEAQ (reference sequence). The CDR3 is 13 amino acids. Trimming shortened V by 6 bases and J by 1 base, and 9 bases separated the two germline ends. The CDR3 reads CASSLGGQETQYF. CDR3 sequence (DNA): TGTGCCAGCAGTTTGGGGGGCCAAGAGACCCAGTACTTC.

The chain combines TRBV7-2 with TRBJ2-6; D not certain. Germline V gene lookup returns CDR1 SGHTA and CDR2 FQGNSA. The length of the CDR3 is 16 residues. The ends were cut back, 1 base at V and 0 bases at J, with 7 bases in the middle. CDR3: CASSLVWFSGANVLTF. Written as DNA, the CDR3 is TGTGCCAGCAGCTTAGTTTGGTTCTCTGGGGCCAACGTCCTGACTTTC. The complete variable domain, with remaining parts taken from reference TRBV7-2 and TRBJ2-6, reads GAGVSQSPSNKVTEKGKDVELRCDPISGHTALYWYRQSLGQGLEFLIYFQGNSAPDKSGLPSDRFSAERTGGSVSTLTIQRTQQEDSAVYLCASSLVWFSGANVLTFGAGSRLTVL.

The chain uses TRBV19 and TRBJ2-1; D may be TRBD1 (5 bases). This CDR3 region has 14 residues. V gave up 6 bases and J gave up 0 bases, with 9 bases separating them. The germline V gene has CDR1 LNHDA and CDR2 SQIVND (reference sequence). The CDR3: CASRDRSSYNEQFF. The DNA of the CDR3 is TGTGCCAGTAGAGACAGAAGCTCCTACAATGAGCAGTTCTTC. The whole variable domain, remainder taken from reference TRBV19 and TRBJ2-1, is DGGITQSPKYLFRKEGQNVTLSCEQNLNHDAMYWYRQDPGQGLRLIYYSQIVNDFQKGDIAEGYSVSREKKESFPLTVTSAQKNPTAFYLCASRDRSSYNEQFFGPGTRLTVL.

This clone was observed a few times. The chain employs TRBV27 and TRBJ1-6; D possibly corresponds to TRBD1 (6 bases). The germline V and J ends were trimmed by 4 bases and 11 bases, with 18 bases remaining between them. Per germline, CDR1 MNHEY and CDR2 SMNVEV (reference sequence). The CDR3 extends over 15 amino acids. The CDR3 protein is CASSSGTNRHPPLHF. Written as DNA, the CDR3 is TGTGCCAGCAGTTCGGGGACAAACCGACACCCACCCCTCCACTTT.

This clone appeared a few times. The chain uses TRBV7-9 and TRBJ2-1; 10 bases agree with TRBD1. Germline V CDR1 and CDR2: SEHNR, FQNEAQ (reference sequence). The CDR3 totals 15 residues. Losses at the gene ends were 5 bases for V and 3 bases for J; bases not matched to a gene: 4. CDR3 loop: CASSADRGLYNEQFF. In DNA, the CDR3 is TGTGCCAGCAGCGCAGACAGGGGGCTCTACAATGAGCAGTTCTTC.

The chain links TRBV5-1 to TRBJ2-3, with D perhaps TRBD1 (5 bases). The CDR3 spans 14 residues. V shed 3 bases and J shed 2 bases, with 10 bases lying between them. Germline V gives CDR1 SGHRS, CDR2 YFSETQ. CDR3 protein: CASSSRQFTDTQYF. CDR3 in DNA: TGCGCCAGCAGCTCCCGACAGTTCACAGATACGCAGTATTTT.

This clone was seen many times. The rearrangement joins TRBV29-1 to TRBJ1-1; D unresolved. Deletions cut 3 bases from V and 3 bases from J, with 5 bases between. The CDR3 loop spans 11 amino acids. Per germline, CDR1 SQVTM and CDR2 ANQGSEA. This chain's CDR3 is CSVDSDTEAFF. DNA for the CDR3: TGCAGCGTTGACAGTGACACTGAAGCTTTCTTT.

The V gene is TRBV2, the J gene TRBJ1-1; D remains ambiguous. The V end was cut by 11 bases, the J end by 0 bases, with 13 bases between. The CDR3 is 13 residues long. Germline CDR1 reads SNHLY; CDR2 reads FYNNEI. The DNA for the CDR3 is TGTGCCTTTGCACCAGAAGTGAACACTGAAGCTTTCTTT. It is translated as CAFAPEVNTEAFF.

This clone was seen more than once but under ten times. The CDR3 DNA reads as TGTGCCAGCAGCGCGCGACTAGCCCAAGAGACCCAGTACTTC. The encoded protein is CASSARLAQETQYF. V usage is TRBV7-9 and J usage is TRBJ2-5; 7 nucleotides agree with TRBD2. Germline assignment: CDR1 SEHNR and CDR2 FQNEAQ (reference sequence). Trimming cost V 5 bases and J 1 base; bases outside gene matches: 4. The CDR3 is 14 residues long. Together with reference TRBV7-9 and TRBJ2-5, the CDR3 gives the full variable domain: DTGVSQNPRHKITKRGQNVTFRCDPISEHNRLYWYRQTLGQGPEFLTYFQNEAQLEKSRLLSDRFSAERPKGSFSTLEIQRTEQGDSAMYLCASSARLAQETQYFGPGTRLLVL.

This clone was recorded a few times. This chain joins TRBV30 and TRBJ2-5, with D perhaps given as TRBD1 or TRBD2 (5 bases each). Gene TRBJ2-7 matches the end of the DNA better, so the J call may be wrong. This CDR3 is 13 amino acids long. Germline V gene sequence: CDR1 GTSNPN, CDR2 SVGIG (reference sequence). The CDR3 nucleotides are TGTGCCTGGAGTACGGGGCTCGACTACGAGCAGTACTTC. Translating it yields CAWSTGLDYEQYF.

The CDR3 loop reads CASSYDSGGVLNTEAFF. CDR3 bases: TGTGCCAGCAGCTACGACTCCGGAGGCGTACTGAACACTGAAGCTTTCTTT. The genes are TRBV7-9 and TRBJ1-1, with no clear D. The V end lost 4 bases, the J end lost 0 bases, and 18 bases lay between the germline ends. The CDR3 totals 17 residues. The germline gives CDR1 SEHNR, CDR2 FQNEAQ (reference sequence).